This TCR beta chain was sequenced during a study of beta chain features in type 1 diabetes. Regarding the study as a whole: In all four CD4+ subsets, TCRB CDR3 length was significantly, moderately reduced in type 1 diabetes.

The V gene lost 3 bases and the J gene lost 6 bases, with 14 bases spanning the gap. Germline V CDR1 and CDR2: SEHNR, FQNEAQ (reference sequence). The CDR3 is 14 residues long. About this clone: Its specificity is not known.

TCRB transcripts that were expressed got sequenced, as all of the isolated RNA had been reverse transcribed. Measured with immunoSEQ multiplex PCR; TCRdb has only the in-frame clones, and not every one. The table includes 200,000 to 300,000 clones, roughly 22% detected once. The material sequenced was naive CD4+ T cells from blood. V and J are TRBV7-9 and TRBJ1-1; no firm D call. This TCR was recovered from a middle-aged woman with type 1 diabetes. The CDR3 here is CASSLEGWLAEAFF. In DNA form, the CDR3 reads TGTGCCAGCAGCTTGGAGGGATGGCTCGCTGAAGCTTTCTTT.